This TCR beta chain derives from a study of T cells in localized non-small cell lung cancer. Overall study findings and caveats: Uninvolved adjacent lung showed peak T cell clonality, exceeding tumor. Density of T cells in blood, when higher, went with longer overall survival. Only one tumor region went through sequencing, so heterogeneity may still be there. Among the top 100 tumor clones, a median about 52 appeared in adjacent lung.

This clone appeared once. Antigen: not known. Profiled with immunoSEQ multiplex PCR; TCRdb holds only in-frame clones, not every one. The table records approximately 67,000 clones, approximately 84% of them present only once. Germline V gives CDR1 SNHLY, CDR2 FYNNEI. The CDR3 runs 14 residues. Deletions cut 7 bases from V and 4 bases from J, with 14 bases between. Source: peripheral blood, taken before any cancer treatment. The V gene is TRBV2, the J gene TRBJ1-5; D perhaps matches TRBD1 (6 bases). This TCR derives from a female donor over 55 with stage I lung adenocarcinoma. The CDR3 loop is CASNQDRLNQPQHF. CDR3 sequence (DNA): TGTGCCAGCAACCAGGACAGACTTAATCAGCCCCAGCATTTT.